A single sample is the source of the 17 T cell receptor beta chains below, sequenced in a study of OX40 agonist ivuxolimab in advanced cancers. The protocol was immunoSEQ multiplex PCR, while the TCRdb copy is restricted to in-frame clones and leaves out a portion. The sample yields approximately 74,000 clones, 88% seen once. Sequences were derived from CD4+ or CD8+ T cells sorted from blood, sampled in a trial of the OX40 agonist ivuxolimab. These receptor sequences come from an adult with an advanced solid tumor such as melanoma, head and neck, liver or kidney cancer.

The chain links TRBV19 to TRBJ1-6; D remains unclear. CDR3 length equals 12 residues. V was pared by 3 bases and J by 9 bases, with 6 bases between. The germline gives CDR1 LNHDA, CDR2 SQIVND (reference sequence). The CDR3 nucleotides are TGTGCCAGTAGTATCGTGGCTTCACCCCTCCACTTT. Encoded protein: CASSIVASPLHF.

This chain uses TRBV6-6 with TRBJ2-7; 8 nucleotides align to TRBD2. CDR3 length: 16 residues. Germline V lookup: CDR1 MNHNY, CDR2 SVGAGI (reference sequence). Losses at the gene ends were 6 bases for V and 2 bases for J; bases not matched to a gene: 12. CDR3 DNA sequence: TGTGCCAGCAGGTCGCCCTCTAGCGGGTCAGCCTACGAGCAGTACTTC. Encoded protein: CASRSPSSGSAYEQYF.

The V gene is TRBV6-1, the J gene TRBJ1-1; D is unclear. V lost 5 bases and J lost 11, with 18 bases in between. This CDR3 is 13 amino acids long. Per germline, CDR1 MNHNS and CDR2 SASEGT. The CDR3 loop is CASSRQTPPWAFF. CDR3 DNA sequence: TGTGCCAGCAGTAGGCAGACTCCCCCGTGGGCTTTCTTT.

V and J are TRBV18 and TRBJ2-7; 10 nucleotides match TRBD1. Germline CDR1 is KGHSH and CDR2 is LQKENI. J lost 5 bases, V lost 3 bases, and 4 bases had no gene match. The CDR3 has 14 amino acids. In nucleotides, the CDR3 is TGTGCCAGCTCACCGGGACAGGGGTTCCACGAGCAGTACTTC. It yields the protein CASSPGQGFHEQYF.

This clone appeared a few times. The V call is TRBV10-1, the J call TRBJ1-2; D gene uncertain. The CDR3 sequence is 13 residues long. Germline assignment: CDR1 WNHNN and CDR2 SYGVQD (reference sequence). The V and J ends lost 4 bases and 2 bases respectively, with 8 bases between them. The CDR3 here is CASSVRRNYGYTF. CDR3 bases: TGCGCCAGCAGTGTTCGAAGGAACTATGGCTACACCTTC.

This chain uses TRBV7-2 with TRBJ2-1; TRBD1 agrees at 7 bases. With V trimmed by 6 bases and J by 6 bases, 8 bases remained unmatched. The germline V gene encodes CDR1 SGHTA and CDR2 FQGNSA. CDR3 length: 14 amino acids. CDR3 nucleotide sequence: TGTGCCAGCAGAAGGGGACAGATAGGCAATGAGCAGTTCTTC. The encoded protein is CASRRGQIGNEQFF.

J is TRBJ2-5 and V is TRBV19; unclear D gene. There are 15 residues in the CDR3. The V end was cut by 1 base, the J end by 1 base, with 10 bases between. The germline CDR1 and CDR2 sequences are LNHDA and SQIVND (reference sequence). CDR3 in amino acids: CASSIGTLLQETQYF. CDR3 bases: TGTGCCAGTAGTATAGGAACTCTTCTCCAAGAGACCCAGTACTTC.

The J gene is TRBJ2-2, the V gene TRBV27; D call uncertain. Germline V gene lookup returns CDR1 MNHEY and CDR2 SMNVEV (reference sequence). Deletions cut 2 bases from V and 8 bases from J, with 9 bases between. This CDR3 spans 13 amino acids. The DNA of the CDR3 is TGTGCCAGCAGTTTACCTGTCGGGGGGGAGCTGTTTTTT. It yields the protein CASSLPVGGELFF.

J is TRBJ1-1 and V is TRBV5-1; TRBD1 is a possible D gene (5 bases). Germline V gene data show CDR1 as SGHRS and CDR2 as YFSETQ. V lost 4 bases and J lost 1, with 11 bases in between. The CDR3 is made up of 14 amino acids. CDR3 sequence reads: CASSVIDRNTEAFF. CDR3 in DNA: TGCGCCAGCAGCGTCATCGACAGGAACACTGAAGCTTTCTTT.

This clone was seen only once. The rearrangement links TRBV11-3 to TRBJ1-1; D not certain. V lost 1 base, J lost 0 bases, and 9 bases lay in between. Germline V CDR1 and CDR2: SGHNT, YENEEA. The CDR3 is 15 amino acids. The CDR3 DNA reads TGTGCCAGCAGCTTAGGCGGGTATATGAACACTGAAGCTTTCTTT. Amino acid sequence: CASSLGGYMNTEAFF.

The chain has TRBV2 and TRBJ1-4, with TRBD1 identical over 8 bases. The CDR3 contains 15 residues. Germline V gene data show CDR1 as SNHLY and CDR2 as FYNNEI. Trimming cost V 5 bases and J 5 bases; bases outside gene matches: 7. This chain's CDR3 is CASSSQGQANEKLFF. In nucleotides, the CDR3 is TGTGCCAGCAGTAGCCAGGGACAGGCGAATGAAAAACTGTTTTTT.

The CDR3: CASTSQRRKDGNTIYF. CDR3 nucleotides: TGTGCCAGCACCTCGCAGAGGAGAAAGGATGGAAACACCATATATTTT. This rearrangement joins TRBV2 to TRBJ1-3, with no clear D. Germline V lookup: CDR1 SNHLY, CDR2 FYNNEI. Trimming removed 7 bases from V and 3 bases from J, with 19 bases in between. The CDR3 extends over 16 amino acids.

This clone has just a few counts. V and J are TRBV5-1 and TRBJ2-2, with D perhaps matching TRBD1 (6 bases). This CDR3 contains 18 residues. The V end lost 0 bases, the J end lost 4 bases, and 19 bases lay between the germline ends. CDR1 and CDR2 (germline): SGHRS, YFSETQ. CDR3 sequence (DNA): TGCGCCAGCAGCTTGGCCCGGACAGCAATGAGCAGCACCGGGGAGCTGTTTTTT. Amino acids: CASSLARTAMSSTGELFF.

A single count supports this clone. The chain has TRBV7-3 and TRBJ2-3, with D perhaps matching TRBD1 (6 bases). This CDR3 is built from 14 residues. Trimming pared 2 bases from V and 5 bases from J, leaving 11 bases between. Germline V lookup: CDR1 SGHTA, CDR2 FQGTGA. The CDR3 spells CASSLGQGQDTQYF. The DNA for the CDR3 is TGTGCCAGCAGCTTAGGGCAGGGGCAAGATACGCAGTATTTT. Combining the CDR3 with reference TRBV7-3 and TRBJ2-3 gives the whole variable domain GAGVSQTPSNKVTEKGKYVELRCDPISGHTALYWYRQSLGQGPEFLIYFQGTGAADDSGLPNDRFFAVRPEGSVSTLKIQRTERGDSAVYLCASSLGQGQDTQYFGPGTRLTVL.

This clone was seen a few times. The chain uses TRBV5-1 and TRBJ1-1; D is perhaps TRBD1 (5 bases). The V gene's germline CDR1 is SGHRS and CDR2 YFSETQ. The V and J ends lost 4 bases and 5 bases respectively, with 21 bases between them. The CDR3 length is 16 residues. CDR3 coding DNA: TGCGCCAGCAGCCCCCAGGGCCCCAAAGAAGGTACTGAAGCTTTCTTT. Its protein is CASSPQGPKEGTEAFF.

J is TRBJ2-3 and V is TRBV28; 7 bases line up with TRBD2. Germline V gene sequence: CDR1 MDHEN, CDR2 SYDVKM. V lost 6 bases to trimming and J lost 6 bases; unmatched junction nucleotides: 6. The CDR3 has 13 amino acids. The CDR3 DNA follows: TGTGCCAGCAGAGCGGGAAATGCGGATACGCAGTATTTT. Its protein product is CASRAGNADTQYF.

V usage is TRBV19 and J usage is TRBJ2-2; no clear D gene. Germline CDR1 reads LNHDA; CDR2 reads SQIVND (reference sequence). Trimming cost V 4 bases and J 7 bases, with 7 bases left between them. This CDR3 contains 12 residues. CDR3 sequence (DNA): TGTGCCAGTAGTACCTACGGCGGGGAGCTGTTTTTT. Its translation: CASSTYGGELFF.